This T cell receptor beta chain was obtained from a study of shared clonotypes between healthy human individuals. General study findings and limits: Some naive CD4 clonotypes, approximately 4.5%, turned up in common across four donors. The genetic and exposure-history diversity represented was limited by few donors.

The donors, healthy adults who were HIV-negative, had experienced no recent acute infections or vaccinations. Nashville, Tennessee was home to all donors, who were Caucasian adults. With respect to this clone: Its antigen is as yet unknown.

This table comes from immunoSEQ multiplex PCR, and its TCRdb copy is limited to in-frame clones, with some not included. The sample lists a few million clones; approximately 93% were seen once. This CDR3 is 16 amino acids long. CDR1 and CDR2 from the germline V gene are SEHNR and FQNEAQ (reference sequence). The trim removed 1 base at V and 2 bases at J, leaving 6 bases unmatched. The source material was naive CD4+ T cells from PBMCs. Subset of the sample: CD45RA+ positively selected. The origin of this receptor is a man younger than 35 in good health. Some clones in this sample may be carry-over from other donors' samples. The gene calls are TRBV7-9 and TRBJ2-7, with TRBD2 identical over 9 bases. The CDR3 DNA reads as TGTGCCAGCAGCTTAGGGTTTAGCGGGAGACCCTACGAGCAGTACTTC. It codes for CASSLGFSGRPYEQYF.